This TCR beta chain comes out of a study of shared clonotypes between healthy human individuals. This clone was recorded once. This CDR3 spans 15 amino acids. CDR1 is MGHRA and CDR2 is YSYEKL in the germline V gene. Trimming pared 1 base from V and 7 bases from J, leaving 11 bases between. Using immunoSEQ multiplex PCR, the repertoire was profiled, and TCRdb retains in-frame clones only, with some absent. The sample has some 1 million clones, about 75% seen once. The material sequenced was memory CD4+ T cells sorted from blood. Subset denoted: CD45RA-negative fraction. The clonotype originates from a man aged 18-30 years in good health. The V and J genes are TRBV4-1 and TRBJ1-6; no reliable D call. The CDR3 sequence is CASSQAGLLNSPLHF. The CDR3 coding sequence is TGCGCCAGCAGCCAAGCCGGGCTATTAAATTCACCCCTCCACTTT.